The following is a TCR beta chain sequence with its context. PCR was run on genomic DNA. A primer set of 30 forward and 13 reverse primers amplified the CDR3. TCRdb redid the calling of the multiplex PCR reads with MiXCR, one entry per CDR3 protein. Of about 290,000 distinct CDR3 sequences in the sample, around 47% were seen once. Trimming took 0 bases from V and 5 from J; bases not matched to a gene: 7. CDR1 and CDR2 from the germline V gene are LNHNV and YYDKDF (reference sequence). This CDR3 is built from 15 residues. These data come from a study of type 1 and type 2 diabetes patients. The material sequenced was peripheral blood mononuclear cells (PBMCs). This TCR derives from a man younger than 30 with type 2 diabetes. The chain links TRBV15 to TRBJ2-7, with 7 bases aligning to TRBD2. CDR3 sequence: CATSREAGESHEQYF. The CDR3 DNA reads TGTGCCACCAGCAGAGAGGCGGGAGAGAGCCACGAGCAGTACTTC.